The 24 T cell receptor beta chains listed next were all sequenced from one sample in a study of breast tumors, draining lymph nodes, adjacent tissues. TCRdb independently ran MiXCR on the multiplex PCR reads; one entry per CDR3 protein. The table includes 200,000 to 300,000 distinct CDR3 sequences, roughly 30% detected once. Samples came from axillary lymph nodes draining the breast cancer. Material: axillary lymph node tissue. The receptors derive from a female donor with breast cancer. Some clones in this sample may be carry-over from other donors' samples.

In its sample, this clonotype was seen many times. V usage is TRBV12-3 or TRBV12-4 and J usage is TRBJ1-4; D call uncertain. This CDR3 comprises 14 residues. Trimming removed 3 bases from V and 8 bases from J, with 13 bases in between. The CDR3 reads CASSFYSGEEKLFF. DNA of the CDR3: TGTGCCAGCAGTTTTTACTCAGGAGAAGAAAAACTGTTTTTT.

The CDR3 loop is CASSLDTEAFF. The CDR3 DNA reads TGTGCCAGCAGCTTGGACACTGAAGCTTTCTTT. The chain has TRBV11-3 and TRBJ1-1, with D unresolved. The V gene lost 3 bases and the J gene lost 3 bases, with 2 bases spanning the gap. The CDR3 is made up of 11 amino acids. Germline assignment: CDR1 SGHNT and CDR2 YENEEA.

This clonotype was seen at least ten times. V gene TRBV6-6 combines with J gene TRBJ2-7, with TRBD1 matching 9 bases. Germline V gene lookup returns CDR1 MNHNY and CDR2 SVGAGI (reference sequence). Trimming at V came to 7 bases and at J to 5 bases, leaving 12 bases not matched to a gene. This CDR3 comprises 15 residues. As DNA, the CDR3 is TGTGCCAGCACCTTAAATACAGGGGGCAAGGACGAGCAGTACTTC. This sequence encodes CASTLNTGGKDEQYF.

This clonotype was counted ten times or more. This rearrangement joins TRBV5-6 to TRBJ2-5; the match to TRBD2 covers 8 bases. CDR3 size: 15 residues. Trimming cost V 3 bases and J 10 bases; bases outside gene matches: 14. CDR1 is SGHDT and CDR2 is YYEEEE in the germline V gene. The CDR3 region is CASSWDPVTRGDQYF. The DNA for the CDR3 is TGTGCCAGCAGCTGGGACCCTGTCACGCGGGGGGACCAGTACTTC.

There are many counts of this clonotype. This rearrangement joins TRBV4-1 to TRBJ2-7; 9 nucleotides line up with TRBD2. The CDR3 covers 14 residues. Trimming cost V 5 bases and J 4 bases; bases outside gene matches: 6. Germline assignment: CDR1 MGHRA and CDR2 YSYEKL. The CDR3 bases are TGCGCCAGCAGCTTTAGCGGGAGTAGGTACGAGCAGTACTTC. Translated: CASSFSGSRYEQYF.

This sequence joins TRBV5-1 and TRBJ2-2; possibly TRBD1 or TRBD2 for D (6 bases each). This CDR3 region has 18 residues. V shed 4 bases and J shed 6 bases, with 25 bases lying between them. The V gene's germline CDR1 is SGHRS and CDR2 YFSETQ. DNA of the CDR3: TGCGCCAGCAGCCGATCACTACTTTGGGGGGCGCCCCCCGGGGAGCTGTTTTTT. Protein sequence: CASSRSLLWGAPPGELFF.

There are many counts of this clonotype. The V call is TRBV20-1, the J call TRBJ2-7; D possibly matches TRBD1 or TRBD2 (5 bases each). CDR1 is DFQATT, CDR2 SNEGSKA, per germline (reference sequence). This CDR3 has 13 amino acids. V lost 1 base and J lost 4, with 11 bases in between. CDR3 sequence: CSARGDGIYEQYF. In DNA form, the CDR3 reads TGCAGTGCTAGAGGGGACGGGATTTACGAGCAGTACTTC.

In its sample, this clonotype was seen a few times. J is TRBJ2-2 and V is TRBV28; 9 positions match TRBD1. The V gene's germline CDR1 is MDHEN and CDR2 SYDVKM. V lost 6 bases, J lost 3 bases, and 5 bases stayed unmatched. The CDR3 has 15 amino acids. The CDR3 nucleotides are TGTGCCAGCAGGGACGGACAGGGGTACACCGGGGAGCTGTTTTTT. Its translation: CASRDGQGYTGELFF.

At least ten counts were recorded for this clonotype. The chain uses TRBV20-1 and TRBJ2-3; the D is unclear. This CDR3 has 16 residues. From germline, CDR1 is DFQATT and CDR2 SNEGSKA (reference sequence). Trimming removed 7 bases at V and 0 bases at J, with 20 bases between. The CDR3 DNA sequence: TGCAGTGTCACTACCCCTCTCCCGGCTAGCACAGATACGCAGTATTTT. Protein: CSVTTPLPASTDTQYF.

This clonotype occurred many times. This chain joins TRBV12-5 and TRBJ1-3; D remains unclear. The CDR3 length is 15 residues. Deletions cut 2 bases from V and 4 bases from J, with 12 bases between. Germline loops: CDR1 LGHNT, CDR2 FRNRAP. The CDR3 reads CASGLKATPGNTIYF. CDR3 sequence (DNA): TGTGCTAGTGGTTTGAAAGCTACTCCCGGAAACACCATATATTTT.

At least ten counts were recorded for this clonotype. The gene calls are TRBV10-1 and TRBJ2-5; tentatively, D is TRBD1 or TRBD2 (6 bases each). This CDR3 has 13 residues. CDR1 and CDR2 from the germline V gene are WNHNN and SYGVQD (reference sequence). Trimming removed 6 bases from V and 6 bases from J, with 14 bases in between. The CDR3 reads CASSGGGYQTQYF. For the CDR3, the DNA is TGCGCCAGCAGCGGAGGGGGGTATCAGACCCAGTACTTC.

This clonotype has more than one count but fewer than ten. The chain joins TRBV2 to TRBJ1-1; TRBD1 is a possible D gene (5 bases). This CDR3 comprises 13 residues. The germline CDR1 and CDR2 sequences are SNHLY and FYNNEI. Trimming removed 4 bases from V and 3 bases from J, with 9 bases in between. The CDR3 loop reads CASSGGWDTEAFF. The CDR3 DNA reads TGTGCCAGCAGTGGGGGCTGGGACACTGAAGCTTTCTTT.

The chain has TRBV11-2 and TRBJ2-1, with TRBD2 matching 12 bases. In germline, CDR1 is SGHAT, CDR2 FQNNGV. The CDR3 covers 17 residues. Trimming cost V 5 bases and J 4 bases; bases outside gene matches: 9. CDR3 in DNA: TGTGCCAGCAGCAAAGGGACTAGCGGGTCCCCATACAATGAGCAGTTCTTC. Translated: CASSKGTSGSPYNEQFF. Combining the CDR3 with reference TRBV11-2 and TRBJ2-1 gives the whole variable domain EAGVAQSPRYKIIEKRQSVAFWCNPISGHATLYWYQQILGQGPKLLIQFQNNGVVDDSQLPKDRFSAERLKGVDSTLKIQPAKLEDSAVYLCASSKGTSGSPYNEQFFGPGTRLTVL.

To note about this clonotype: A much larger clone differs from this one at a single base, so this may be a read error. The chain combines TRBV6-5 with TRBJ2-5; D might be TRBD2 (5 bases). The CDR3 has 15 residues. Germline lookup yields CDR1 MNHEY and CDR2 SVGAGI. CDR3 amino acids: CTSRMQRLLQETQYF. The DNA of the CDR3 is TGTACCAGCAGAATGCAAAGACTACTGCAAGAGACCCAGTACTTC.

A remark on this clonotype: Given a much more abundant clone one base away, this may be a read error. The chain recombines TRBV20-1 with TRBJ2-7; TRBD1 matches 9 bases. The CDR3 is made up of 12 amino acids. CDR1 DFQATT and CDR2 SNEGSKA come from the germline V gene (reference sequence). The CDR3 DNA reads as TGCAGTGCCTCGGACAGGGGCGACGAGCCGTACTTC. Encoded protein: CSASDRGDEPYF.

This clonotype was detected ten times or more. The chain links TRBV12-3 or TRBV12-4 to TRBJ2-7; tentative D call: TRBD2 (6 bases). Trimming removed 3 bases from V and 7 bases from J, with 16 bases in between. The CDR3 has 14 residues. The chain's CDR3 is CASSFAGDAGEQYF. Here the CDR3 DNA reads TGTGCCAGCAGTTTCGCCGGCGACGCGGGGGAGCAGTACTTC.

Only a few counts were recorded for this clonotype. The rearrangement links TRBV5-1 to TRBJ2-1; D is possibly TRBD2 (5 bases). The CDR3 consists of 16 residues. Trimming cost V 0 bases and J 0 bases, with 10 bases left between them. Germline V CDR1 and CDR2: SGHRS, YFSETQ. CDR3: CASSLGSASSYNEQFF. The CDR3 DNA reads TGCGCCAGCAGCTTGGGTAGCGCGAGCTCCTACAATGAGCAGTTCTTC.

This clonotype was detected ten times or more. V and J are TRBV20-1 and TRBJ2-7; D possibly uses TRBD1 or TRBD2 (5 bases each). V shed 3 bases and J shed 2 bases, with 11 bases lying between them. From germline, CDR1 is DFQATT and CDR2 SNEGSKA (reference sequence). This CDR3 has 13 residues. The CDR3: CSASGASTYEQYF. CDR3 bases: TGCAGTGCTAGCGGGGCTAGCACCTACGAGCAGTACTTC.

This clonotype has a count of ten or more. This chain connects TRBV10-3 to TRBJ2-1; 10 bases align to TRBD2. The CDR3 is made up of 15 amino acids. Trimming took 3 bases from V and 6 from J; bases not matched to a gene: 5. Germline lookup yields CDR1 ENHRY and CDR2 SYGVKD. CDR3 in amino acids: CAISDAAGGSNEQFF. CDR3 coding DNA: TGTGCCATCAGTGATGCAGCGGGAGGGTCCAATGAGCAGTTCTTC.

This clonotype appeared many times. The chain employs TRBV6-6 and TRBJ2-5; D gene unclear. V was clipped by 6 bases and J by 4 bases, with 12 bases between them. The germline gives CDR1 MNHNY, CDR2 SVGAGI (reference sequence). The CDR3 has 13 residues. The CDR3 region is CASSPPGRETQYF. In DNA, the CDR3 is TGTGCCAGCAGCCCCCCGGGTCGAGAGACCCAGTACTTC.

This clonotype was recorded many times. V usage is TRBV7-9 and J usage is TRBJ2-7, with 7 bases lining up with TRBD1. Trimming took 5 bases from V and 2 from J; bases not matched to a gene: 3. Germline-derived CDR1 and CDR2 are SEHNR and FQNEAQ (reference sequence). This CDR3 contains 13 residues. The CDR3 bases are TGTGCCAGCAGCGGGACAGTAACCTACGAGCAGTACTTC. This encodes CASSGTVTYEQYF.

The table lists this clonotype with many counts. The V and J genes are TRBV4-2 and TRBJ2-5; D remains ambiguous. CDR3 length: 12 amino acids. V was cut by 0 bases and J by 10 bases, with 9 bases left in between. Germline V gene data show CDR1 as LGHNA and CDR2 as YNFKEQ. The CDR3 DNA sequence: TGTGCCAGCAGCCAAGAAAAGTCAGTCCAGTACTTC. Translating it yields CASSQEKSVQYF.

This clonotype was seen more than once but under ten times. The rearrangement links TRBV5-4 to TRBJ2-1, with D uncertain. The V end was cut by 4 bases, the J end by 3 bases, with 8 bases between. The length of the CDR3 is 13 residues. Germline V CDR1 and CDR2: SGHNT, YYREEE (reference sequence). CDR3 amino acids: CASSPQLYNEQFF. For the CDR3, the DNA is TGTGCCAGCAGCCCTCAGCTCTACAATGAGCAGTTCTTC. Full variable domain (remainder filled in from reference TRBV5-4 and TRBJ2-1): ETGVTQSPTHLIKTRGQQVTLRCSSQSGHNTVSWYQQALGQGPQFIFQYYREEENGRGNFPPRFSGLQFPNYSSELNVNALELDDSALYLCASSPQLYNEQFFGPGTRLTVL.

This clonotype was observed many times. The chain recombines TRBV6-5 with TRBJ2-7; D perhaps matches TRBD2 (5 bases). This CDR3 has 15 residues. Germline loops: CDR1 MNHEY, CDR2 SVGAGI. V gave up 2 bases and J gave up 0 bases, with 11 bases separating them. The CDR3 protein is CASSYGGTTSYEQYF. CDR3 nucleotide sequence: TGTGCCAGCAGTTACGGAGGTACTACCTCCTACGAGCAGTACTTC.